Below, 15 T cell receptor beta chains from the same sample are listed, as sequenced in a study of cytomegalovirus exposure and HLA in healthy donors. PCR primers comprised 60 Vbeta and 13 Jbeta primers. The assay was immunoSEQ multiplex PCR, and TCRdb's table has in-frame clones only and misses some. The sample yields about 160,000 clones, 60% to 85% seen once. The source material was PBMCs. These TCRs come from a man aged 35 to 55 in good health and CMV-seropositive.

The genes are TRBV27 and TRBJ2-2, with 7 bases identical to TRBD2. J gave up 2 bases and V 10 bases, and 10 bases lay outside the gene matches. The length of the CDR3 is 15 residues. Germline V gene sequence: CDR1 MNHEY, CDR2 SMNVEV (reference sequence). In DNA form, the CDR3 reads TGTGCCACTCCCGACGGGGGACTAAACACCGGGGAGCTGTTTTTT. It yields the protein CATPDGGLNTGELFF.

The gene calls are TRBV28 and TRBJ2-1, with 7 bases that match TRBD1. The germline V gene has CDR1 MDHEN and CDR2 SYDVKM. The CDR3 extends over 14 amino acids. Trimming cost V 6 bases and J 5 bases; bases outside gene matches: 7. This chain's CDR3 is CASRQDRPNNEQFF. CDR3 nucleotide sequence: TGTGCCAGCAGGCAGGACAGGCCGAACAATGAGCAGTTCTTC.

The V gene is TRBV7-8, the J gene TRBJ1-1, with D unresolved. In germline, CDR1 is SGHVS, CDR2 FQNEAQ. The V end lost 6 bases, the J end lost 2 bases, and 16 bases lay between the germline ends. The CDR3 spans 15 residues. The CDR3 coding sequence is TGTGCCAGCAGTCCCTTGGGAGGATTTAACACTGAAGCTTTCTTT. This gives the protein CASSPLGGFNTEAFF.

The chain uses TRBV27 and TRBJ2-2, with 10 bases that match TRBD1. The CDR3 is 17 amino acids. With V trimmed by 3 bases and J by 3 bases, 7 bases remained unmatched. Germline-derived CDR1 and CDR2 are MNHEY and SMNVEV (reference sequence). The CDR3 is CASSLSSGTGDTGELFF. The CDR3 DNA reads TGTGCCAGCAGTTTGTCTTCCGGGACAGGGGACACCGGGGAGCTGTTTTTT.

This clone was counted once. V is TRBV14 and J is TRBJ2-3, with 9 nucleotides matching TRBD2. The J segment lost 2 bases and the V segment lost 2 bases, leaving 8 bases of the junction unmatched. This CDR3 contains 17 residues. Germline V lookup: CDR1 SGHDN, CDR2 FVKESK. The CDR3, as DNA: TGTGCCAGCAGCCAATACCTTGGACTAGCGAACACAGATACGCAGTATTTT. Translating gives CASSQYLGLANTDTQYF.

J is TRBJ2-2 and V is TRBV5-1; 12 nucleotides match TRBD2. The CDR3 contains 16 residues. Trimming took 4 bases from V and 6 from J; bases not matched to a gene: 7. CDR1 and CDR2 (germline): SGHRS, YFSETQ. CDR3 protein: CASSPSLAGGPGELFF. DNA for the CDR3: TGCGCCAGCAGCCCAAGTCTAGCGGGAGGGCCCGGGGAGCTGTTTTTT.

This chain joins TRBV15 and TRBJ2-7; D ambiguous. V was trimmed by 9 bases and J by 2 bases, leaving 11 bases between them. Germline values: CDR1 LNHNV, CDR2 YYDKDF (reference sequence). CDR3 length: 12 amino acids. This chain's CDR3 is CATTSSPYEQYF. The CDR3 DNA reads as TGTGCCACGACCAGTAGCCCCTACGAGCAGTACTTC.

The chain has TRBV19 and TRBJ1-2; perhaps TRBD1 as D (6 bases). The CDR3 extends over 15 amino acids. Germline V gene sequence: CDR1 LNHDA, CDR2 SQIVND (reference sequence). Trimming pared 6 bases from V and 1 base from J, leaving 15 bases between. In DNA, the CDR3 is TGTGCCAGTAGCCCACAGGGAGGGGGTAACTATGGCTACACCTTC. It codes for CASSPQGGGNYGYTF.

The chain employs TRBV28 and TRBJ1-6; D not resolved. CDR1 MDHEN and CDR2 SYDVKM come from the germline V gene. V dropped 6 bases and J dropped 7 bases, with 7 bases sitting between them. CDR3 length: 12 amino acids. The CDR3 is CASRLLNSPLHF. The CDR3 DNA reads as TGTGCCAGCAGGCTGCTAAATTCACCCCTCCACTTT.

The chain has TRBV10-3 and TRBJ2-1; 13 bases fit TRBD2. V trimming: 10 bases; J trimming: 6 bases; junction bases outside the gene matches: 9. This CDR3 region has 15 residues. CDR1 ENHRY and CDR2 SYGVKD come from the germline V gene. The CDR3 DNA sequence: TGTGCCACCCGGACTAGCGGGAGTGGTGGCAATGAGCAGTTCTTC. Translating gives CATRTSGSGGNEQFF.

This rearrangement joins TRBV27 to TRBJ2-4; 12 bases match TRBD2. CDR1 and CDR2 (germline): MNHEY, SMNVEV (reference sequence). The CDR3 extends over 18 amino acids. V gave up 4 bases and J gave up 4 bases; unmatched junction bases: 11. The CDR3 region has the DNA TGTGCCAGCAGTTCCCCCAGACTAGCGGGAGTAGGAAAAAACATTCAGTACTTC. Its protein is CASSSPRLAGVGKNIQYF.

This CDR3 reads CASRQAGDEQYF. Here the CDR3 DNA reads TGTGCCAGTAGGCAGGCCGGGGACGAGCAGTACTTC. The gene calls are TRBV19 and TRBJ2-7; D may be TRBD2 (5 bases). Per germline, CDR1 LNHDA and CDR2 SQIVND (reference sequence). CDR3 length equals 12 residues. V shed 6 bases and J shed 5 bases, with 11 bases lying between them.

The chain links TRBV29-1 to TRBJ2-1; D not certain. Trimming took 3 bases from V and 7 from J, leaving 16 bases between them. The CDR3 length is 14 residues. CDR1 is SQVTM, CDR2 ANQGSEA, per germline. CDR3 nucleotide sequence: TGCAGCGTTGACTTGTCCCACCCCGGGAATGAGCAGTTCTTC. Its protein is CSVDLSHPGNEQFF.

The chain recombines TRBV28 with TRBJ2-7, with 13 bases matching TRBD2. V shed 4 bases and J 1 base; nucleotides not matched to a gene: 1. Germline loops: CDR1 MDHEN, CDR2 SYDVKM. The length of the CDR3 is 15 residues. The CDR3 reads CASSSLAGGSYEQYF. The CDR3 bases are TGTGCCAGCAGTTCACTAGCGGGAGGGTCCTACGAGCAGTACTTC.

This chain uses TRBV6-5 with TRBJ1-5; 9 bases fit TRBD1. The germline gives CDR1 MNHEY, CDR2 SVGAGI. The CDR3 contains 14 residues. V shed 6 bases, J shed 4 bases, and the junction held 4 bases outside the gene matches. The CDR3 DNA reads TGTGCCAGCAGGGGACAGGGATCTAATCAGCCCCAGCATTTT. Encoded protein: CASRGQGSNQPQHF.